These 17 T cell receptor beta chains were all obtained from the same sample, sequenced in a study of T cell repertoires in cytomegalovirus infection. TCRdb ran MiXCR on the reads and lists one entry per CDR3 protein. The table lists around 100,000 distinct CDR3 sequences, under 50% of them singletons. Antigens of these TCRs are unknown. The starting material was CD8+ T cells from cultured PBMCs, obtained from culture after CMV antigen stimulation. Receptors were obtained from a human donor in good health (CMV status not recorded). Some clones in this sample may be carry-over from other donors' samples.

There are a few counts of this clonotype. V is TRBV6-5 and J is TRBJ1-1, with no clear D. CDR1 and CDR2 from the germline V gene are MNHEY and SVGAGI. Trimming pared 6 bases from V and 1 base from J, leaving 9 bases between. The CDR3 runs to 13 residues. The CDR3 DNA reads TGTGCCAGCAGCCCTTTGGAGAACACTGAAGCTTTCTTT. Amino acids: CASSPLENTEAFF.

This clonotype occurred many times. The chain uses TRBV27 and TRBJ2-1, with 7 bases aligning to TRBD2. CDR1 MNHEY and CDR2 SMNVEV come from the germline V gene (reference sequence). V lost 3 bases to trimming and J lost 6 bases; unmatched junction nucleotides: 2. This CDR3 contains 13 residues. CDR3 coding DNA: TGTGCCAGCAGTTTGGGACTACTCAATGAGCAGTTCTTC. Protein product: CASSLGLLNEQFF.

The genes are TRBV7-4 and TRBJ2-5; tentatively, D is TRBD1 (5 bases). The CDR3 spans 15 residues. V lost 5 bases, J lost 5 bases, and 18 bases lay in between. The germline V gene encodes CDR1 SGHVT and CDR2 SQSDAQ. The CDR3 coding sequence is TGTGCCAGCAGCCCACCAGGTCCTCCAGGGGAGACCCAGTACTTC. It is translated as CASSPPGPPGETQYF.

This clonotype turned up a few times. The CDR3 sequence: CASSYEVGVYYNEQFF. The DNA for the CDR3 is TGTGCCAGCAGTTACGAGGTCGGGGTTTACTACAATGAGCAGTTCTTC. The gene calls are TRBV6-6 and TRBJ2-1, with D possibly matching TRBD2 (5 bases). Germline V gene data show CDR1 as MNHNY and CDR2 as SVGAGI (reference sequence). V shed 2 bases and J shed 3 bases, with 14 bases lying between them. This CDR3 has 16 residues.

The chain employs TRBV7-6 and TRBJ2-5; 15 bases align to TRBD2. CDR3 length equals 16 residues. The germline gives CDR1 SGHVS, CDR2 FNYEAQ. The V and J ends lost 5 bases and 4 bases, in that order; junction bases with no gene match: 5. The CDR3 loop is CASSPGLAGGGETQYF. CDR3 DNA sequence: TGTGCCAGCAGCCCGGGACTAGCGGGGGGCGGAGAGACCCAGTACTTC.

This clonotype was observed a few times. This chain uses TRBV7-9 with TRBJ2-5; TRBD1 matches 8 bases. The germline CDR1 and CDR2 sequences are SEHNR and FQNEAQ (reference sequence). The trim removed 4 bases at V and 4 bases at J, leaving 11 bases unmatched. The CDR3 length is 16 residues. Here the CDR3 reads CASSSAQGAYRETQYF. Here the CDR3 DNA reads TGTGCCAGCAGCTCAGCCCAGGGGGCGTATCGAGAGACCCAGTACTTC.

The chain recombines TRBV7-9 with TRBJ1-1; 12 nucleotides line up with TRBD1. The germline CDR1 and CDR2 sequences are SEHNR and FQNEAQ (reference sequence). The CDR3 has 20 residues. The trim removed 3 bases at V and 6 bases at J, leaving 20 bases unmatched. The CDR3 sequence is CASSFSLGQGANSIVAEAFF. The CDR3 DNA reads TGTGCCAGCAGCTTTAGTTTGGGACAGGGGGCGAATAGCATCGTGGCTGAAGCTTTCTTT.

The chain combines TRBV11-2 with TRBJ2-7; 9 bases map to TRBD2. This CDR3 comprises 15 residues. Trimming at V came to 5 bases and at J to 2 bases, leaving 7 bases not matched to a gene. The germline V gene has CDR1 SGHAT and CDR2 FQNNGV. The chain's CDR3 is CASSLSGGAPYEQYF. CDR3 sequence (DNA): TGTGCCAGCAGCCTTAGCGGGGGAGCCCCCTACGAGCAGTACTTC.

This clonotype was counted at least ten times. This rearrangement joins TRBV2 to TRBJ2-1, with 7 bases lining up with TRBD2. The CDR3 runs 18 residues. V lost 1 base and J lost 0; bases outside the gene matches: 9. CDR1 SNHLY and CDR2 FYNNEI come from the germline V gene. The CDR3 sequence: CASSEGKVAGSSYNEQFF. The CDR3 DNA reads as TGTGCCAGCAGTGAAGGGAAGGTAGCGGGTAGCTCCTACAATGAGCAGTTCTTC.

There are many counts of this clonotype. DNA for the CDR3: TGTGCCAGCAGCCTCCACGACAGGGGTGAAGCTTTCTTT. Its translation: CASSLHDRGEAFF. The J gene is TRBJ1-1, the V gene TRBV27; 8 bases are a match to TRBD1. Trimming at V came to 6 bases and at J to 7 bases, leaving 7 bases not matched to a gene. Germline V gene sequence: CDR1 MNHEY, CDR2 SMNVEV (reference sequence). This CDR3 has 13 amino acids.

The chain uses TRBV20-1 and TRBJ1-5; D remains unclear. The CDR3 is 12 amino acids. The V gene lost 4 bases and the J gene lost 6 bases, with 10 bases spanning the gap. Germline assignment: CDR1 DFQATT and CDR2 SNEGSKA (reference sequence). CDR3 sequence reads: CSANGVGQPQHF. In nucleotides, the CDR3 is TGCAGTGCTAATGGAGTAGGTCAGCCCCAGCATTTT.

The CDR3 is CATSVLGGVCCNQPQHF. The CDR3 DNA reads TGTGCCACCAGTGTCTTGGGCGGGGTCTGTTGCAATCAGCCCCAGCATTTT. The chain carries TRBV24-1 and TRBJ1-5; D uncertain. Looked up from germline, CDR1 is KGHDR and CDR2 is SFDVKD. This CDR3 region has 17 residues. Trimming removed 5 bases at V and 2 bases at J, with 18 bases between.

The V gene is TRBV6-2 or TRBV6-3, the J gene TRBJ2-1; D might be TRBD1 or TRBD2, each matching 5 bases. Germline CDR1 MNHEY, CDR2 SVGEGT. The V end was cut by 5 bases, the J end by 3 bases, with 8 bases between. The CDR3 has 13 amino acids. CDR3 residues: CASSEGIYNEQFF. In nucleotides, the CDR3 is TGTGCCAGCAGTGAGGGGATCTACAATGAGCAGTTCTTC.

V and J are TRBV7-4 and TRBJ1-2; D is unclear. This CDR3 has 13 amino acids. V shed 0 bases and J shed 8 bases, with 10 bases lying between them. Germline assignment: CDR1 SGHVT and CDR2 SQSDAQ. This CDR3 reads CASSLASVLGYTF. CDR3 DNA: TGTGCCAGCAGCTTAGCTTCAGTCTTGGGCTACACCTTC.

The J gene is TRBJ1-1, the V gene TRBV27, with D perhaps TRBD1 (6 bases). The CDR3 spans 13 residues. CDR1 and CDR2 from the germline V gene are MNHEY and SMNVEV (reference sequence). Deletions cut 8 bases from V and 1 base from J, with 11 bases between. The CDR3 sequence: CASLRTANTEAFF. The CDR3 DNA reads TGTGCCAGCCTGCGGACAGCGAACACTGAAGCTTTCTTT.

This clonotype was seen only once. The chain couples TRBV12-3 or TRBV12-4 to TRBJ2-1; 10 nucleotides align to TRBD2. This CDR3 region has 15 residues. V trimming: 6 bases; J trimming: 0 bases; junction bases outside the gene matches: 2. CDR3 bases: TGTGCCAGCAGCGAGCGGGGGGGCTCCTACAATGAGCAGTTCTTC. Its protein is CASSERGGSYNEQFF.

The V gene is TRBV20-1, the J gene TRBJ2-6; D not resolved. This CDR3 has 16 residues. CDR1 and CDR2 (germline): DFQATT, SNEGSKA (reference sequence). V was pared by 7 bases and J by 0 bases, with 16 bases between. This CDR3 is CSGVNWADSGANVLTF. In nucleotides, the CDR3 is TGCAGTGGAGTAAACTGGGCGGACTCTGGGGCCAACGTCCTGACTTTC.